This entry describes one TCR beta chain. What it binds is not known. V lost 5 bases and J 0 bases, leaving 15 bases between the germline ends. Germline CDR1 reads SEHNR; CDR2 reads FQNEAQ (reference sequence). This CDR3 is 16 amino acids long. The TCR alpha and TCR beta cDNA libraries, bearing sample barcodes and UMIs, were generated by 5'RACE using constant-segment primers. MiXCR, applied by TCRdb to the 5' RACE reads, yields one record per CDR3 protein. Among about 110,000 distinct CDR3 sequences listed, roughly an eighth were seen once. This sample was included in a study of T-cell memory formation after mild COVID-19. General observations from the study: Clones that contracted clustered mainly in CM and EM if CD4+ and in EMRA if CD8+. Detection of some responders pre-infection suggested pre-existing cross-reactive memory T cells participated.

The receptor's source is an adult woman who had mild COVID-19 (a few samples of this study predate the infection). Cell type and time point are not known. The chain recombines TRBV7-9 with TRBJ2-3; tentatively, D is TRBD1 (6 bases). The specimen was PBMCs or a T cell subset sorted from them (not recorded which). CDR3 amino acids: CASSLKQGPSTDTQYF. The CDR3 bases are TGTGCCAGCAGCCTAAAACAGGGCCCCAGCACAGATACGCAGTATTTT.